Listed below are T cell receptor beta chains from one sample, sequenced in a study of STAT3 mutations in large granular lymphocyte leukemia. Data came from immunoSEQ multiplex PCR; TCRdb stores just in-frame clones and leaves some out. The sample shows about 42,000 clones, roughly three quarters of them seen only once. The sequenced material came from PBMCs. All receptors come from a human donor with T large granular lymphocyte leukemia. Some clones in this sample may be carry-over from other donors' samples. Both conserved end residues are part of each CDR3. D genes are given only for firm matches. Expanded clones are given a class, and other clones once, few, many or no size at all.

D: TRBD2
J: TRBJ2-1
V: TRBV6-1
size: .
DNA: TGTGCCAGCAGTGAAGTAGCGGGGGGGCTCAATGAGCAGTTCTTC
CDR3: CASSEVAGGLNEQFF

D: TRBD1
J: TRBJ1-2
V: TRBV2
size: .
DNA: TGTGCCAGCAGTGAGACAGGGCGAGGCTACACCTTC
CDR3: CASSETGRGYTF

D: TRBD2
J: TRBJ2-3
V: TRBV7-6
size: .
DNA: TGTGCCAGCAGCTTAGGTAGCGGGGGGGTTAGCACAGATACGCAGTATTTT
CDR3: CASSLGSGGVSTDTQYF

D: TRBD1
J: TRBJ2-5
V: TRBV7-2
size: once
DNA: TGTGCCAGCAGCTTGGGTCCCGGACAGGGGGCGTGGAAGACCCAGTACTTC
CDR3: CASSLGPGQGAWKTQYF

D: TRBD1
J: TRBJ1-5
V: TRBV15
size: .
DNA: TGTGCCACCAGCAGAGGGGGGACAGGGGGATTAAATCAGCCCCAGCATTTT
CDR3: CATSRGGTGGLNQPQHF

D: .
J: TRBJ2-3
V: TRBV14
size: .
DNA: TGTGCCAGCAGCCAAGAGCGTGGTATATTGGGAGATACGCAGTATTTT
CDR3: CASSQERGILGDTQYF

D: TRBD2
J: TRBJ2-1
V: TRBV5-1
size: .
DNA: TGCGCCAGCAGTCTGCTAGCGGGGGCTAATGAGCAGTTCTTC
CDR3: CASSLLAGANEQFF

D: .
J: TRBJ1-1
V: TRBV27
size: .
DNA: TGTGCCAGCCTCGTCCTCGGGGGGGGACACACTGAAGCTTTCTTT
CDR3: CASLVLGGGHTEAFF

D: .
J: TRBJ1-2
V: TRBV28
size: .
DNA: TGTGCCAGCAGTCTCTCATTTCGGGGCTATGGCTACACCTTC
CDR3: CASSLSFRGYGYTF

D: .
J: TRBJ2-3
V: TRBV7-9
size: .
DNA: TGTGCCAGCAGCTCCCCGTACTGGGGACTCACGCAGTATTTT
CDR3: CASSSPYWGLTQYF

D: TRBD1
J: TRBJ2-7
V: TRBV7-8
size: .
DNA: TGTGCCAGCAGCCCGGGGACAGCAAAAGGCTACGAGCAGTACTTC
CDR3: CASSPGTAKGYEQYF

D: TRBD1
J: TRBJ2-1
V: TRBV2
size: .
DNA: TGTGCCAGCAGTGGGGACAGGGCCCATGAGCAGTTCTTC
CDR3: CASSGDRAHEQFF

D: TRBD1
J: TRBJ1-5
V: TRBV27
size: .
DNA: TGTGCCAGCAGACCGGGACAGATTAATCAGCCCCAGCATTTT
CDR3: CASRPGQINQPQHF

D: .
J: TRBJ1-1
V: TRBV19
size: .
DNA: TGTGCCAGTAGTATGGGGGTGGTGTGGACTGAAGCTTTCTTT
CDR3: CASSMGVVWTEAFF

D: .
J: TRBJ1-5
V: TRBV28
size: .
DNA: TGTGCCAGCAGTTCCCCGGAAGGGGGGAATCAGCCCCAGCATTTT
CDR3: CASSSPEGGNQPQHF

D: TRBD1
J: TRBJ2-2
V: TRBV19
size: .
DNA: TGTGCCAGTAGCACAGGGGGGAAGCCCGGGGAGCTGTTTTTT
CDR3: CASSTGGKPGELFF